The 17 T cell receptor beta chains in this list originate from one sample, sequenced in a study of identical twins. TCRdb reanalysed the 5' RACE reads using MiXCR and keeps one entry per CDR3 protein. The sample lists around 570,000 distinct CDR3 sequences, around a tenth seen once, with roughly 3% in the top ten. The sample was also reused in another study, on yellow fever vaccine responses in identical twins.

The source material was PBMCs. The receptor source for this set is a young woman in good health.

This clonotype was counted only a few times. V and J are TRBV12-5 and TRBJ2-1, with 8 bases that match TRBD2. V trimming: 0 bases; J trimming: 0 bases; junction bases outside the gene matches: 4. The CDR3 has 17 residues. CDR1 LGHNT and CDR2 FRNRAP come from the germline V gene. The chain's CDR3 is CASGLVIGTSSYNEQFF. In DNA, the CDR3 is TGTGCTAGTGGTTTGGTAATCGGGACTAGCTCCTACAATGAGCAGTTCTTC.

This clonotype has only a few counts. The chain is built from TRBV27 and TRBJ2-2, with 7 bases aligning to TRBD2. Germline lookup yields CDR1 MNHEY and CDR2 SMNVEV (reference sequence). The CDR3 consists of 18 residues. V was pared by 1 base and J by 5 bases, with 13 bases of the junction left unmatched. DNA of the CDR3: TGTGCCAGCAGTTTATATTTTGGGCGGGAGCTAACTACCGGGGAGCTGTTTTTT. Encoded protein: CASSLYFGRELTTGELFF.

The sample holds many counts of this clonotype. This CDR3 is CASSLDGTGADQPQHF. The CDR3 region has the DNA TGTGCCAGCAGCTTAGACGGGACAGGGGCGGATCAGCCCCAGCATTTT. The chain recombines TRBV7-6 with TRBJ1-5; 10 positions agree with TRBD1. The length of the CDR3 is 16 residues. V was clipped by 1 base and J by 5 bases; unmatched bases: 5. From germline, CDR1 is SGHVS and CDR2 FNYEAQ.

The rearrangement joins TRBV6-5 to TRBJ1-1, with D unclear. CDR3 length: 14 residues. Germline loops: CDR1 MNHEY, CDR2 SVGAGI. V lost 0 bases, J lost 6 bases, and 11 bases lay in between. Here the CDR3 reads CASSYSDRRAEAFF. Here the CDR3 DNA reads TGTGCCAGCAGTTACTCCGACCGAAGGGCTGAAGCTTTCTTT.

This clonotype turned up a few times. This chain joins TRBV6-4 and TRBJ2-1, with 13 nucleotides matching TRBD2. CDR1 and CDR2 from the germline V gene are MRHNA and SNTAGT. The CDR3 sequence is 17 residues long. After removal of 4 bases from V and 5 bases from J, the junction contained 8 bases not matched to a gene. The CDR3 is CASSVSLTSGGHNEQFF. In DNA, the CDR3 is TGTGCCAGCAGTGTATCCCTGACTAGCGGGGGGCACAATGAGCAGTTCTTC.

A few counts support this clonotype. This chain connects TRBV14 to TRBJ2-1; 8 bases are a match to TRBD1. With V trimmed by 4 bases and J by 2 bases, 16 bases remained unmatched. Germline CDR1 is SGHDN and CDR2 is FVKESK. The CDR3 totals 19 residues. CDR3: CASSPQGAIRLGTYNEQFF. CDR3 in DNA: TGTGCCAGCAGCCCGCAGGGGGCGATAAGACTAGGGACCTACAATGAGCAGTTCTTC.

This clonotype was recorded at least ten times. V gene TRBV27 combines with J gene TRBJ2-3; 10 bases match TRBD2. With 5 bases clipped from V and 8 bases from J, the junction kept 4 bases outside the gene matches. Per germline, CDR1 MNHEY and CDR2 SMNVEV (reference sequence). The CDR3 runs 13 residues. DNA for the CDR3: TGTGCCAGCAGTAAGCGGGAGGGGACTACGCAGTATTTT. It translates to CASSKREGTTQYF.

This clonotype has a handful of counts. This sequence joins TRBV6-2 or TRBV6-3 and TRBJ2-1; the match to TRBD2 covers 12 bases. The CDR3 spans 15 residues. CDR1 is MNHEY, CDR2 SVGEGT, per germline. The J segment lost 9 bases and the V segment lost 4 bases, leaving 7 bases of the junction unmatched. CDR3: CASSSTSGRLGEQFF. For the CDR3, the DNA is TGTGCCAGCAGTTCGACTAGCGGGAGATTGGGTGAGCAGTTCTTC.

This clonotype was counted only a few times. V is TRBV12-3 or TRBV12-4 and J is TRBJ1-5; no definite D call. The CDR3 contains 13 residues. Trimming removed 5 bases from V and 6 bases from J, with 11 bases in between. Here the CDR3 reads CASSALVLQPQHF. The CDR3 DNA is TGTGCCAGCAGTGCCCTAGTCCTTCAGCCCCAGCATTTT.

This clonotype was counted only a few times. The CDR3 region is CASSAQTKNTGELFF. CDR3 sequence (DNA): TGTGCCAGCAGCGCCCAGACTAAAAACACCGGGGAGCTGTTTTTT. The chain has TRBV5-4 and TRBJ2-2, with D tentatively TRBD2 (5 bases). This CDR3 has 15 amino acids. The V gene lost 4 bases and the J gene lost 2 bases, with 12 bases spanning the gap. CDR1 and CDR2 (germline): SGHNT, YYREEE (reference sequence).

V gene TRBV20-1 combines with J gene TRBJ2-1; 8 bases match TRBD2. The germline V gene has CDR1 DFQATT and CDR2 SNEGSKA (reference sequence). V was clipped by 0 bases and J by 7 bases; unmatched bases: 5. There are 14 residues in the CDR3. The CDR3 protein is CSARDLAGGNEQFF. In nucleotides, the CDR3 is TGCAGTGCTAGAGATCTAGCGGGCGGGAATGAGCAGTTCTTC.

The chain couples TRBV11-1 to TRBJ2-5; TRBD2 matches 9 bases. V was clipped by 5 bases and J by 2 bases; unmatched bases: 9. The CDR3 is made up of 16 amino acids. In germline, CDR1 is SGHAT, CDR2 FQDESV (reference sequence). The CDR3 here is CASSPSRLAGQETQYF. As DNA, the CDR3 is TGTGCCAGCAGCCCCTCTCGTCTAGCGGGGCAAGAGACCCAGTACTTC.

This clonotype occurred a few times. The chain carries TRBV28 and TRBJ1-1; D gene ambiguous. V gave up 5 bases and J gave up 3 bases, with 13 bases separating them. The CDR3 has 14 amino acids. Germline CDR1 MDHEN, CDR2 SYDVKM. The DNA of the CDR3 is TGTGCCAGCAGTACAATCCAGACCCACACTGAAGCTTTCTTT. Protein sequence: CASSTIQTHTEAFF.

The J gene is TRBJ2-1, the V gene TRBV6-4; D unresolved. Germline loops: CDR1 MRHNA, CDR2 SNTAGT. The CDR3 has 16 residues. V lost 0 bases to trimming and J lost 0 bases, with 9 bases between them. The CDR3 region has the DNA TGTGCCAGCAGTGACTCGGGCGGCCACTCCTACAATGAGCAGTTCTTC. Translated, it gives CASSDSGGHSYNEQFF.

This clonotype came up many times. The chain uses TRBV2 and TRBJ2-7, with 9 bases that match TRBD1. CDR3 length: 14 residues. V was clipped by 6 bases and J by 0 bases; unmatched bases: 3. Germline CDR1 and CDR2: SNHLY and FYNNEI. As DNA, the CDR3 is TGTGCCAGCAGCGGACAGGGGAGCTCCTACGAGCAGTACTTC. As protein: CASSGQGSSYEQYF.

The chain carries TRBV20-1 and TRBJ2-1; D uncertain. Trimming cost V 6 bases and J 6 bases, with 9 bases left between them. From germline, CDR1 is DFQATT and CDR2 SNEGSKA (reference sequence). This CDR3 contains 11 residues. In nucleotides, the CDR3 is TGCAGTGCATGGTCGGGCAATGAGCAGTTCTTC. This translates into CSAWSGNEQFF.

In its sample, this clonotype was seen a few times. The chain is built from TRBV28 and TRBJ2-5; 11 bases fit TRBD2. The length of the CDR3 is 16 residues. The V segment lost 5 bases and the J segment 5 bases; nucleotides outside the gene matches: 10. Germline loops: CDR1 MDHEN, CDR2 SYDVKM. CDR3: CASSTTSGGLGETQYF. The CDR3 coding sequence is TGTGCCAGCAGTACAACTAGCGGGGGTCTTGGTGAGACCCAGTACTTC.